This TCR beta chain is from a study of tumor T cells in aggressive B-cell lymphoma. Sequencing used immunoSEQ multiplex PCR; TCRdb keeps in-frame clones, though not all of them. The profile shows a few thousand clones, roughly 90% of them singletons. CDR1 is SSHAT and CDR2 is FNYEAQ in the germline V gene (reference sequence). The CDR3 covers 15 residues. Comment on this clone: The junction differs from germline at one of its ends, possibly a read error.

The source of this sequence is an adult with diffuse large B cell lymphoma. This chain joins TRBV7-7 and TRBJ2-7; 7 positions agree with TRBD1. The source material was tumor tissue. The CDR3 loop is CASSLGDSHLYEQYF. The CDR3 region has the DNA TGTGCTAGCAGCTTAGGGGACAGTCATCTCTACGAGCAGTACTTC.